Sequencing of this T cell receptor beta chain was carried out in a study of OX40 agonist ivuxolimab in advanced cancers. As for the study in general: An agonistic anti-OX40 (CD134) antibody, ivuxolimab, was used to treat the patients. Study-level results: Clonal expansion was among the lowest in partial responders at 0.1-3.0 mg/kg, especially CD8+. With doses of 0.1 to 3.0 mg/kg, CD4+ and CD8+ blood T cells had undergone clonal expansion by week 6.

The CDR3 contains 17 residues. Per germline, CDR1 SGHTA and CDR2 FQGTGA. V lost 5 bases to trimming and J lost 7 bases; unmatched junction nucleotides: 11. Clones were read by immunoSEQ multiplex PCR, and TCRdb kept only the in-frame ones, dropping some. The sample contains around 82,000 clones, about 90% of which appear only once. Autoimmune disease history or systemic immunosuppression meant exclusion. In the case of this clone: Its antigen remains unknown.

The sample here was CD4+ or CD8+ T cells sorted from blood, taken in a trial of the OX40 agonist ivuxolimab. J is TRBJ2-1 and V is TRBV7-3; TRBD2 agrees at 13 bases. The source is an adult with an advanced solid tumor such as melanoma, head and neck, liver or kidney cancer. In DNA form, the CDR3 reads TGTGCCAGCAGCCCAGGAGTGGGACTAGCGGGACGAAATGAGCAGTTCTTC. It translates to CASSPGVGLAGRNEQFF.